This is a list of T cell receptor beta chains from one sample in a study of monozygotic twins with inflammatory bowel disease. Using the 5' RACE reads, TCRdb records one entry per CDR3 protein without DNA. Recorded for this sample: 420,000 or so distinct CDR3 sequences. Sequences were obtained from blood. Receptors were obtained from a human donor with ulcerative colitis or Crohn's disease, or a healthy co-twin of an affected twin (not recorded which). Both conserved end residues are part of each CDR3.

>TRBJ1-4|15|TRBV18
CASSLSSGGPEKLFF
>TRBJ1-1|15|TRBV5-1
CASNPVGGRFTEAFF
>TRBJ2-7|18|TRBV6-5
CASSYRRTASGRAYEQYF
>TRBJ2-3|18|TRBV7-6
CASSEAYTSGRALDTQYF
>TRBJ1-5|15|TRBV6-1
CASSEARQGVQPQHF
>TRBJ1-1|16|TRBV7-9
CASSLLTGFMNTEAFF
>TRBJ2-2|16|TRBV11-2
CASSTRAGTNTGELFF
>TRBJ1-6|11|TRBV20-1
CSASVGSPLHF
>TRBJ2-1|17|TRBV11-2
CASSLVPGQYSYNEQFF
>TRBJ1-5|12|TRBV20-1
CSARHINQPQHF
>TRBJ2-2|17|TRBV6-2/TRBV6-3
CASSPTTAGAMAGELFF
>TRBJ1-2|15|TRBV20-1
CSARPPDRVGYGYTF